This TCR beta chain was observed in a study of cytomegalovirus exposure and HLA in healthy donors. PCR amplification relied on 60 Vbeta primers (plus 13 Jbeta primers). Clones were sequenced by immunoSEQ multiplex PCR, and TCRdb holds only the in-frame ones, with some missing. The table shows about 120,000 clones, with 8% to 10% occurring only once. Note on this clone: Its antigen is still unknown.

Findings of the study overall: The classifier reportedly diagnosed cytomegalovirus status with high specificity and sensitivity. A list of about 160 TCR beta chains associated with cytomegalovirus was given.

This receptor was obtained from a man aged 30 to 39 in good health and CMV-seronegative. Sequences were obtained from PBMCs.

The CDR3 nucleotides read TGTGCCACCAGCAGACCTCGAGAGACCCAGTACTTC. This encodes CATSRPRETQYF. The chain employs TRBV15 and TRBJ2-5; D unresolved. CDR3 length equals 12 residues. The V end lost 2 bases, the J end lost 4 bases, and 5 bases lay between the germline ends. Germline CDR1 is LNHNV and CDR2 is YYDKDF (reference sequence). Using reference TRBV15 and TRBJ2-5 for the parts outside the CDR3, the full variable domain is DAMVIQNPRYQVTQFGKPVTLSCSQTLNHNVMYWYQQKSSQAPKLLFHYYDKDFNNEADTPDNFQSRRPNTSFCFLDIRSPGLGDTAMYLCATSRPRETQYFGPGTRLLVL.